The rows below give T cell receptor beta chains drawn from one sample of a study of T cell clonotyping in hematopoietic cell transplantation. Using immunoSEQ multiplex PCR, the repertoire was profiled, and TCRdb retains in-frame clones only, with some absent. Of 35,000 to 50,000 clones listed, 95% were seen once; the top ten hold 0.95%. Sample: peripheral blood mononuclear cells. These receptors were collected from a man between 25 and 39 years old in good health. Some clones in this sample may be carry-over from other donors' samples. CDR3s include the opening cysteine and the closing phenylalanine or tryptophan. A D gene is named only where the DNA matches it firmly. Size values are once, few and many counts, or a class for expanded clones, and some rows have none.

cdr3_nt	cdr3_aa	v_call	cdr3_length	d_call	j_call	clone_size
TGTGCCAGCAGTTCAGGTTCTAATGAAAAACTGTTTTTT	CASSSGSNEKLFF	TRBV6-4	13	NA	TRBJ1-4	NA
TGCGCCAGCACCCCGGACACAGATACGCAGTATTTT	CASTPDTDTQYF	TRBV5-1	12	NA	TRBJ2-3	NA
TGTGCCAGCAGCTTGGAGACGGAGTTTTACTCTGGGGCCAACGTCCTGACTTTC	CASSLETEFYSGANVLTF	TRBV5-5	18	NA	TRBJ2-6	NA
TGTGCCTGGAGTGTAGTAAGCAACACTGAAGCTTTCTTT	CAWSVVSNTEAFF	TRBV30	13	NA	TRBJ1-1	once
TGTGCCAGCAGCTCCGGGCCTAGCAATCAGCCCCAGCATTTT	CASSSGPSNQPQHF	TRBV7-6	14	NA	TRBJ1-5	NA
TGTGCCAGCAGATCGGGACAGGGGGCGTTCACTGAAGCTTTCTTT	CASRSGQGAFTEAFF	TRBV7-3	15	TRBD1	TRBJ1-1	NA
TGTGCCAGCAGCAAACCCGTCCCGAGAGTCAATGAGCAGTTCTTC	CASSKPVPRVNEQFF	TRBV5-8	15	NA	TRBJ2-1	once
TGTGCCAGCAGCATGCGGATCGAGACCCAGTACTTC	CASSMRIETQYF	TRBV21-1	12	NA	TRBJ2-5	NA
TGTGCCAGCAGCTCCCGACAGGGGGTAAACACTGAAGCTTTCTTT	CASSSRQGVNTEAFF	TRBV7-9	15	TRBD1	TRBJ1-1	NA
TGTGCCAGTAGCCAGATCGGACAGTCCCGACGAGCTTTCTTT	CASSQIGQSRRAFF	TRBV19	14	NA	TRBJ1-1	NA
TGTGCCAGTAGTCGGGGGGCTCATGGCTACACCTTC	CASSRGAHGYTF	TRBV19	12	NA	TRBJ1-2	NA
TGTGCCATCAACCAGGGGGCGGATGGCTACACCTTC	CAINQGADGYTF	TRBV10-3	12	TRBD1	TRBJ1-2	NA
TGCGCCAGCAGCTCTACAGGTCCTCCGGCCTACGAGCAGTACTTC	CASSSTGPPAYEQYF	TRBV5-1	15	NA	TRBJ2-7	NA
TGTGCCAGCAGCTTAGTTACTGACAGAGCAGAGACCCAGTACTTC	CASSLVTDRAETQYF	TRBV11-3	15	NA	TRBJ2-5	NA
TGTGCTAGTGGTGGCACCGGGACAGGGATCCAAGAGACCCAGTACTTC	CASGGTGTGIQETQYF	TRBV12-5	16	TRBD1	TRBJ2-5	NA
TGCGCCAGCAGCCCCGGGACAGCGCATAACTATGGCTACACCTTC	CASSPGTAHNYGYTF	TRBV4-3	15	TRBD1	TRBJ1-2	few
TGTGCCTGGGGGGGGACCAGCAATGAGCAGTTCTTC	CAWGGTSNEQFF	TRBV30	12	NA	TRBJ2-1	NA
TGTGCCAGCAGCTTGGGTCCAGGTGACTACACCTTC	CASSLGPGDYTF	TRBV5-6	12	NA	TRBJ1-2	once
TGCGCCAGCAGGGATCGGATGTTAAACACTGAAGCTTTCTTT	CASRDRMLNTEAFF	TRBV5-1	14	NA	TRBJ1-1	NA
TGCGCCAGCAGCTTGTCAGGCCGGAACACTGAAGCTTTCTTT	CASSLSGRNTEAFF	TRBV5-1	14	NA	TRBJ1-1	NA
TGTGCCGGCAGTCGACAGGGCCATGCGATTCAACACTTT	CAGSRQGHAIQHF	TRBV6-5	13	TRBD1	TRBJ1-3	NA
TGTGCCAGCAGTCCCTTCCGGAGGACCAACGAGCAGTACTTC	CASSPFRRTNEQYF	TRBV6-5	14	NA	TRBJ2-7	NA
TGCGCCAGCAGCGAGGGAGGGACCGGGGAGCTGTTTTTT	CASSEGGTGELFF	TRBV5-1	13	TRBD2	TRBJ2-2	NA
TGTGCCAGCAGCTTGGGGGGGGGCACTGAAGCTTTCTTT	CASSLGGGTEAFF	TRBV5-6	13	NA	TRBJ1-1	NA
TGTGCCAGCAGCTTACTCGGTGGCTACACCTTC	CASSLLGGYTF	TRBV7-9	11	NA	TRBJ1-2	NA
TGTGCCAGCAGCCGACCGGGACAGGGGTATGCGGACACTGAAGCTTTCTTT	CASSRPGQGYADTEAFF	TRBV7-2	17	TRBD1	TRBJ1-1	NA
TGTGCCAGTAGTAGGGCGGCTAGCGTTAGCACAGATACGCAGTATTTT	CASSRAASVSTDTQYF	TRBV19	16	NA	TRBJ2-3	NA
TGTGCCAGCAGCTCCCCGCGGGCGTCGATGATGAACACTGAAGCTTTCTTT	CASSSPRASMMNTEAFF	TRBV5-6	17	NA	TRBJ1-1	NA
TGTGCCAGCAGCTTAAGCCCAGGGAATAATGAGCAGTTCTTC	CASSLSPGNNEQFF	TRBV11-3	14	NA	TRBJ2-1	NA
TGTGCCATCAGGGGGACAGGGAGCAATCAGCCCCAGCATTTT	CAIRGTGSNQPQHF	TRBV10-3	14	TRBD1	TRBJ1-5	NA
TGTGCCAGCAGTACACCGGGACAGCTGAACACCGGGGAGCTGTTTTTT	CASSTPGQLNTGELFF	TRBV7-9	16	TRBD1	TRBJ2-2	NA
TGTGCCAGCAGCACCACAGGGGTGAGCGAAAAACTGTTTTTT	CASSTTGVSEKLFF	TRBV7-2	14	TRBD1	TRBJ1-4	NA
TGTGCCAGCAGTGAATCAGTAAGTGTTGAAGCTTTCTTT	CASSESVSVEAFF	TRBV25-1	13	NA	TRBJ1-1	NA
TGTGCCAGCAGTTACCTGGCTTCGGACACTGAAGCTTTCTTT	CASSYLASDTEAFF	TRBV6-6	14	NA	TRBJ1-1	once
TGCGCCAGCAGCCAAGATTTCCGTGAGCAGTTCTTC	CASSQDFREQFF	TRBV4-3	12	NA	TRBJ2-1	once
TGTGCCAGGATAACAGAAGAGACCCAGTACTTC	CARITEETQYF	TRBV21-1	11	NA	TRBJ2-5	NA
TGTGCCAGCAGGCTACTAGCGGGAGATATGGAGACCCAGTACTTC	CASRLLAGDMETQYF	TRBV6-5	15	TRBD2	TRBJ2-5	NA
TGTGCCAGCACCCCCAGGTTGGAAGGAGGCTACACCTTC	CASTPRLEGGYTF	TRBV7-9	13	NA	TRBJ1-2	NA
TGTGCCAGCAGCTCCTACAGGGCCAATAATTCACCCCTCCACTTT	CASSSYRANNSPLHF	TRBV5-4	15	NA	TRBJ1-6	NA
TGTGCCAGCAACCCAACAGGGGGCGGCATTCAGTACTTC	CASNPTGGGIQYF	TRBV5-4	13	TRBD1	TRBJ2-4	NA
TGTGCCAGCAGCTTGGGACTCGGTAGCGCGGAGACCCAGTACTTC	CASSLGLGSAETQYF	TRBV5-6	15	NA	TRBJ2-5	NA
TGTGCCAGTAGTATCGGTTTTTCTGGCCTTTCCGGAGCTTTCTTT	CASSIGFSGLSGAFF	TRBV19	15	NA	TRBJ1-1	NA
TGTGCCAGCACTCGGGACAGGGAGGAGCAGTACTTC	CASTRDREEQYF	TRBV6-6	12	TRBD1	TRBJ2-7	NA
TGCAGTGCTAGAGGAGGGGAAAAACTGTTTTTT	CSARGGEKLFF	TRBV20-1	11	NA	TRBJ1-4	NA
TGTGCCAGCAGCGCCGGGACAGGGGGGAACTACGAGCAGTACTTC	CASSAGTGGNYEQYF	TRBV7-3	15	TRBD1	TRBJ2-7	NA
TGTGCCAGCAGCTCCACGCCGGGGGTGAGCTCCTACAATGAGCAGTTCTTC	CASSSTPGVSSYNEQFF	TRBV5-4	17	NA	TRBJ2-1	once
TGTGCCAGTAGCACCGGGACTAGCGGGAAAAAGACCCAGTACTTC	CASSTGTSGKKTQYF	TRBV19	15	TRBD2	TRBJ2-5	NA
TGTGCTAGCAGCTTAAGCGGGCGGGGCACAGATACGCAGTATTTT	CASSLSGRGTDTQYF	TRBV7-7	15	NA	TRBJ2-3	NA